A single T cell receptor (beta chain) is shown here with its context. Antigen specificity is unknown. Profiled with immunoSEQ multiplex PCR; TCRdb holds only in-frame clones, not every one. The profile shows around 85,000 clones, more than 70% of them singletons. Between the trimmed V and J ends, which lost 4 bases and 8 bases, there was a span of 17 bases. The CDR3 sequence is 15 residues long. Germline V gives CDR1 LNHDA, CDR2 SQIVND (reference sequence). This entry is derived from a study of identifying expanded T cells in peripheral blood. Study results and caveats: Two-week clone count variance significantly increased as total template count grew.

This TCR derives from a person between 18 and 75 years old in good health. Material for sequencing was blood. The chain couples TRBV19 to TRBJ2-2; tentatively, D is TRBD2 (6 bases). CDR3 residues: CASSTASAQGGELFF. CDR3 DNA: TGTGCCAGTAGTACGGCTAGCGCCCAAGGAGGGGAGCTGTTTTTT.